Each of the 32 T cell receptor beta chains below was sequenced from the same sample in a study of T cells in localized non-small cell lung cancer (TCRdb year 2020). Preparation of the library involved the immunoSEQ multiplex PCR assay. In its TCRdb copy, this immuneACCESS table keeps in-frame sequences only and misses some clones. Where compared with another copy, unresolved V genes explain less than half of these, and the others have no known cause. The sample data list fewer than 35,000 clones, and roughly 90% of these were observed just once. Less than 20% of the sample lies in the top ten. The sample here was peripheral blood mononuclear cells, taken before any cancer treatment. These receptors were collected from a man aged 35 to 70 with stage III lung adenocarcinoma.

This sequence joins TRBV5-1 and TRBJ1-2; D remains unclear. CDR3 length: 13 residues. Trimming cost V 4 bases and J 1 base, with 8 bases left between them. CDR1 is SGHRS and CDR2 is YFSETQ in the germline V gene. CDR3 protein: CASSADINYGYTF. CDR3 DNA sequence: TGCGCCAGCAGCGCCGACATTAACTATGGCTACACCTTC.

This sequence joins TRBV27 and TRBJ1-2; D is possibly TRBD1 (6 bases). This CDR3 has 13 amino acids. The V gene lost 5 bases and the J gene lost 4 bases, with 11 bases spanning the gap. From germline, CDR1 is MNHEY and CDR2 SMNVEV (reference sequence). The DNA for the CDR3 is TGTGCCAGCAGTCGGACAGCCTTCTATGGCTACACCTTC. As protein: CASSRTAFYGYTF.

CDR3 loop: CATSGEGTAKNIQYF. The DNA for the CDR3 is TGTGCCACCAGCGGGGAAGGAACAGCCAAAAACATTCAGTACTTC. The chain has TRBV15 and TRBJ2-4; D is ambiguous. Germline loops: CDR1 LNHNV, CDR2 YYDKDF (reference sequence). V was cut by 5 bases and J by 0 bases, with 11 bases left in between. CDR3 size: 15 residues.

The gene calls are TRBV5-1 and TRBJ2-1, with D maybe TRBD2 (5 bases). Trimming removed 0 bases at V and 10 bases at J, with 14 bases between. This CDR3 is 14 amino acids long. Per germline, CDR1 SGHRS and CDR2 YFSETQ. In nucleotides, the CDR3 is TGCGCCAGCAGCTTGGTACTCACGGGGTGGGAGCAGTTCTTC. Translated: CASSLVLTGWEQFF.

V and J are TRBV7-8 and TRBJ2-4; D unclear. V dropped 5 bases and J dropped 1 base, with 9 bases sitting between them. The CDR3 contains 14 residues. The germline V gene encodes CDR1 SGHVS and CDR2 FQNEAQ. CDR3 in amino acids: CASSPRHAKNIQYF. As DNA, the CDR3 is TGTGCCAGCAGCCCGCGACATGCCAAAAACATTCAGTACTTC.

The genes are TRBV12-5 and TRBJ2-5, with D perhaps matching TRBD2 (7 bases). This CDR3 has 16 amino acids. Germline V gene data show CDR1 as LGHNT and CDR2 as FRNRAP. Trimming stripped 3 bases from V and 4 bases from J, with 18 bases between. Written as DNA, the CDR3 is TGTGCTAGTGGTTTACCCCCGGAGGGGGGGCGAGAGACCCAGTACTTC. This gives the protein CASGLPPEGGRETQYF.

This chain links TRBV13 with TRBJ2-1; 11 bases agree with TRBD2. The germline CDR1 and CDR2 sequences are PRHDT and FYEKMQ (reference sequence). J lost 3 bases, V lost 5 bases, and 3 bases had no gene match. The CDR3 extends over 15 amino acids. The CDR3 loop reads CASSKTSGGYNEQFF. The CDR3 nucleotides are TGTGCCAGCAGCAAAACTAGCGGGGGCTACAATGAGCAGTTCTTC.

This rearrangement joins TRBV5-1 to TRBJ2-1, with 11 bases fitting TRBD2. The J segment lost 0 bases and the V segment lost 5 bases, leaving 7 bases of the junction unmatched. Germline values: CDR1 SGHRS, CDR2 YFSETQ. CDR3 length: 17 amino acids. This CDR3 is CASSGTSGRSSYNEQFF. In nucleotides, the CDR3 is TGCGCCAGCAGTGGGACTAGCGGTAGGAGCTCCTACAATGAGCAGTTCTTC.

This clone was picked up one time. Compared with germline, one end of the junction differs, possibly owing to a read error. Other DNA sequences in the sample encode the same CDR3. The V gene is TRBV15, the J gene TRBJ2-1, with D uncertain. Germline V lookup: CDR1 LNHNV, CDR2 YYDKDF (reference sequence). The CDR3 runs 13 residues. CDR3 nucleotides: TGTGCCACAAGCAGAGATAGGCAGTCTGAGCAGTTCTTC. It yields the protein CATSRDRQSEQFF.

The chain employs TRBV9 and TRBJ2-3; perhaps TRBD2 as D (6 bases). The CDR3 is made up of 15 amino acids. Germline V gene lookup returns CDR1 SGDLS and CDR2 YYNGEE. Trimming took 0 bases from V and 1 from J, leaving 9 bases between them. The CDR3 spells CASSVGGGGTDTQYF. The DNA of the CDR3 is TGTGCCAGCAGCGTAGGGGGCGGGGGCACAGATACGCAGTATTTT.

In this sample, this clone turned up once. The chain carries TRBV27 and TRBJ2-5; D is perhaps TRBD1 (5 bases). Germline CDR1 MNHEY, CDR2 SMNVEV (reference sequence). This CDR3 region has 17 residues. Trimming shortened V by 2 bases and J by 2 bases, and 18 bases separated the two germline ends. The CDR3 here is CASSLARPRQSQETQYF. CDR3 DNA sequence: TGTGCCAGCAGTTTAGCCAGGCCCAGACAGTCACAAGAGACCCAGTACTTC.

The rearrangement joins TRBV5-1 to TRBJ2-6; no firm D call. V gave up 0 bases and J gave up 0 bases, with 10 bases separating them. This CDR3 is 17 amino acids long. Per germline, CDR1 SGHRS and CDR2 YFSETQ. The CDR3 loop reads CASSLGSSSSGANVLTF. The CDR3 DNA reads TGCGCCAGCAGCTTGGGAAGCTCGAGCTCTGGGGCCAACGTCCTGACTTTC.

The sample holds one count of this clone. The chain is built from TRBV7-3 and TRBJ2-7; 9 nucleotides match TRBD1. Trimming removed 6 bases from V and 4 bases from J; junction bases left unmatched: 4. The germline CDR1 and CDR2 sequences are SGHTA and FQGTGA. This CDR3 spans 13 amino acids. CDR3 nucleotides: TGTGCCAGCAGTTCGGACAGGGGTTACGAGCAGTACTTC. It translates to CASSSDRGYEQYF.

This chain uses TRBV19 with TRBJ1-3; D unresolved. This CDR3 contains 14 residues. CDR1 is LNHDA and CDR2 is SQIVND in the germline V gene (reference sequence). Trimming cost V 11 bases and J 0 bases, with 14 bases left between them. The CDR3, as DNA: TGTGCCTCATGGTCGGGGAACTCTGGAAACACCATATATTTT. Translated: CASWSGNSGNTIYF. The full variable domain, rest sourced from reference TRBV19 and TRBJ1-3, is DGGITQSPKYLFRKEGQNVTLSCEQNLNHDAMYWYRQDPGQGLRLIYYSQIVNDFQKGDIAEGYSVSREKKESFPLTVTSAQKNPTAFYLCASWSGNSGNTIYFGEGSWLTVV.

Regarding this clone: Within the sample, other DNA sequences also encode this same CDR3. This chain links TRBV19 with TRBJ1-1; D ambiguous. V was cut by 9 bases and J by 1 base, with 9 bases left in between. Germline V gene sequence: CDR1 LNHDA, CDR2 SQIVND (reference sequence). The CDR3 loop spans 12 amino acids. The CDR3, as DNA: TGTGCCAGCGGGTTTAGGAACACTGAAGCTTTCTTT. Encoded protein: CASGFRNTEAFF.

The chain couples TRBV7-2 to TRBJ1-2, with D unclear. Germline CDR1 and CDR2: SGHTA and FQGNSA. The CDR3 consists of 14 residues. Trimming left V 1 base short and J 8 bases short, with 14 bases between. CDR3 DNA: TGTGCCAGCAGCTTAGGCGGCAGCCTCTGGGGCTACACCTTC. Protein sequence: CASSLGGSLWGYTF.

The rearrangement joins TRBV7-9 to TRBJ2-7; 7 positions agree with TRBD2. The V gene's germline CDR1 is SEHNR and CDR2 FQNEAQ (reference sequence). This CDR3 spans 15 amino acids. Trimming at V came to 8 bases and at J to 0 bases, leaving 10 bases not matched to a gene. The CDR3 DNA reads as TGTGCCAGCTCCAGGAGCGGGACGGACTCCTACGAGCAGTACTTC. Its protein is CASSRSGTDSYEQYF.

In this sample, this clone turned up once. The genes are TRBV7-2 and TRBJ2-7, with D tentatively TRBD1 or TRBD2 (5 bases each). V was shortened by 3 bases and J by 0 bases, with 12 bases between the two germline ends. Germline loops: CDR1 SGHTA, CDR2 FQGNSA. The CDR3 is made up of 15 amino acids. The CDR3 reads CASSLGTASSYEQYF. In DNA form, the CDR3 reads TGTGCCAGCAGCTTGGGGACGGCTAGCTCCTACGAGCAGTACTTC.

This clone came up a few times. This rearrangement joins TRBV29-1 to TRBJ1-4, with D perhaps matching TRBD1 (5 bases). Trimming pared 7 bases from V and 8 bases from J, leaving 14 bases between. Germline V gene lookup returns CDR1 SQVTM and CDR2 ANQGSEA. CDR3 size: 12 residues. CDR3 in amino acids: CSAVVGGEKLFF. The DNA of the CDR3 is TGCAGCGCCGTGGTGGGGGGGGAAAAACTGTTTTTT. The complete variable domain, with remaining parts taken from reference TRBV29-1 and TRBJ1-4, reads SAVISQKPSRDICQRGTSLTIQCQVDSQVTMMFWYRQQPGQSLTLIATANQGSEATYESGFVIDKFPISRPNLTFSTLTVSNMSPEDSSIYLCSAVVGGEKLFFGSGTQLSVL.

This clone was counted a single time. The rearrangement uses TRBV6-5 and TRBJ1-4, with D unresolved. The CDR3 runs to 14 residues. V lost 8 bases, J lost 3 bases, and 13 bases lay in between. From germline, CDR1 is MNHEY and CDR2 SVGAGI. The CDR3 region has the DNA TGTGCCAGCTGGGCCGGAGGTTCTAATGAAAAACTGTTTTTT. It translates to CASWAGGSNEKLFF.

The count of this clone is one. The rearrangement links TRBV11-2 to TRBJ2-5; D may correspond to TRBD1 or TRBD2 (5 bases each). The DNA end is a closer match to TRBJ2-7, so the J assignment may be wrong. The CDR3 extends over 13 amino acids. CDR1 is SGHAT and CDR2 is FQNNGV in the germline V gene. The CDR3 bases are TGTGCCAGCAGCCGGGGACCTACCTACGAGCAGTACTTC. Residues: CASSRGPTYEQYF.

The chain employs TRBV5-8 and TRBJ2-4; 7 bases match TRBD1. J lost 8 bases, V lost 4 bases, and 9 bases had no gene match. The CDR3 sequence is 14 residues long. Germline assignment: CDR1 SGHTS and CDR2 YDEGEE. CDR3 sequence: CASSLTGWGDIQYF. The CDR3 DNA follows: TGTGCCAGCAGCCTGACAGGGTGGGGTGACATTCAGTACTTC.

The V and J genes are TRBV18 and TRBJ1-2; 7 bases map to TRBD1. CDR1 KGHSH and CDR2 LQKENI come from the germline V gene. CDR3 length: 14 amino acids. Trimming took 4 bases from V and 6 from J; bases not matched to a gene: 8. This CDR3 is CASSRSGTEDGYTF. CDR3 DNA: TGTGCCAGCTCACGATCCGGGACAGAGGATGGCTACACCTTC.

V is TRBV2 and J is TRBJ2-2, with 8 bases lining up with TRBD1. V dropped 6 bases and J dropped 1; count of bases not matched to a gene: 4. CDR1 and CDR2 (germline): SNHLY, FYNNEI. CDR3 length equals 15 residues. The CDR3 bases are TGTGCCAGCAGGGGGACAGGCAGGAACACCGGGGAGCTGTTTTTT. This codes for CASRGTGRNTGELFF. Based on the CDR3 plus reference TRBV2 and TRBJ2-2, the full variable domain is EPEVTQTPSHQVTQMGQEVILRCVPISNHLYFYWYRQILGQKVEFLVSFYNNEISEKSEIFDDQFSVERPDGSNFTLKIRSTKLEDSAMYFCASRGTGRNTGELFFGEGSRLTVL.

V is TRBV7-8 and J is TRBJ1-5; 7 bases map to TRBD1. CDR1 is SGHVS and CDR2 is FQNEAQ in the germline V gene. V shed 3 bases, J shed 2 bases, and the junction held 10 bases outside the gene matches. The CDR3 extends over 17 amino acids. CDR3 residues: CASSFFVDRRGNQPQHF. The DNA for the CDR3 is TGTGCCAGCAGCTTTTTCGTGGACAGGAGGGGCAATCAGCCCCAGCATTTT. Full variable domain (remainder filled in from reference TRBV7-8 and TRBJ1-5): GAGVSQSPRYKVAKRGQDVALRCDPISGHVSLFWYQQALGQGPEFLTYFQNEAQLDKSGLPSDRFFAERPEGSVSTLKIQRTQQEDSAVYLCASSFFVDRRGNQPQHFGDGTRLSIL.

The rearrangement uses TRBV7-9 and TRBJ2-1; D is unresolved. Trimming pared 8 bases from V and 7 bases from J, leaving 9 bases between. The CDR3 consists of 11 residues. Germline CDR1 SEHNR, CDR2 FQNEAQ (reference sequence). CDR3 amino acids: CASQMGNEQFF. DNA for the CDR3: TGTGCCAGCCAGATGGGGAATGAGCAGTTCTTC.

The V gene is TRBV7-8, the J gene TRBJ1-2; D is undetermined. Looked up from germline, CDR1 is SGHVS and CDR2 is FQNEAQ. Trimming cost V 2 bases and J 4 bases, with 11 bases left between them. The CDR3 totals 14 residues. The CDR3 sequence is CASSLREGSYGYTF. For the CDR3, the DNA is TGTGCCAGCAGCTTAAGGGAGGGTAGCTATGGCTACACCTTC.

The chain carries TRBV19 and TRBJ1-2, with 7 bases fitting TRBD1. This CDR3 comprises 12 residues. V lost 0 bases and J lost 11; bases outside the gene matches: 3. The germline V gene has CDR1 LNHDA and CDR2 SQIVND (reference sequence). This CDR3 is CASSIDRGQYTF. DNA of the CDR3: TGTGCCAGTAGTATAGATCGGGGACAGTACACCTTC.

This rearrangement joins TRBV7-3 to TRBJ2-2, with 10 bases fitting TRBD2. The ends lost 7 bases at V and 4 bases at J; junction bases unmatched: 6. Germline V CDR1 and CDR2: SGHTA, FQGTGA. The CDR3 spans 15 residues. CDR3 in DNA: TGTGCCAGCACCCGCAGCGGGGGGGCCACCGGGGAGCTGTTTTTT. This codes for CASTRSGGATGELFF.

This chain connects TRBV6-1 to TRBJ1-2; D call uncertain. There are 11 residues in the CDR3. With 3 bases removed from V and 7 bases from J, the gap between germline ends came to 6 bases. CDR1 is MNHNS and CDR2 is SASEGT in the germline V gene. This CDR3 is CASSDGIGYTF. CDR3 DNA: TGTGCCAGCAGTGATGGGATTGGCTACACCTTC.

This clone has a single count. The chain recombines TRBV20-1 with TRBJ1-1; no clear D gene. The germline V gene encodes CDR1 DFQATT and CDR2 SNEGSKA (reference sequence). The CDR3 extends over 11 amino acids. V was cut by 4 bases and J by 2 bases, with 5 bases left in between. The CDR3 nucleotides are TGCAGTGCTACTACCAACACTGAAGCTTTCTTT. Translation gives CSATTNTEAFF.

This chain links TRBV11-2 with TRBJ1-5, with D possibly matching TRBD1 (5 bases). From germline, CDR1 is SGHAT and CDR2 FQNNGV. Trimming pared 0 bases from V and 0 bases from J, leaving 21 bases between. The length of the CDR3 is 20 residues. CDR3 in DNA: TGTGCCAGCAGCTTAGATGAGAAAGGGGCGTTATATAGTAGCAATCAGCCCCAGCATTTT. Its protein product is CASSLDEKGALYSSNQPQHF.